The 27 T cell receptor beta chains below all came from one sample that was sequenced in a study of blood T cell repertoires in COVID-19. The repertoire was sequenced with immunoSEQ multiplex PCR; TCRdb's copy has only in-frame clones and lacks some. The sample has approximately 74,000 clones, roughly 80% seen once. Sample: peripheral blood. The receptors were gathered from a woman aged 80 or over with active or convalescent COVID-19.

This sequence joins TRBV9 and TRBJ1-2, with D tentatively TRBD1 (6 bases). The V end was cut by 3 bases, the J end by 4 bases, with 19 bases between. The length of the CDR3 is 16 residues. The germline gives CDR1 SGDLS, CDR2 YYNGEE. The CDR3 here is CASSATKGGGIYGYTF. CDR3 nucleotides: TGTGCCAGCAGCGCCACAAAAGGGGGAGGGATCTATGGCTACACCTTC.

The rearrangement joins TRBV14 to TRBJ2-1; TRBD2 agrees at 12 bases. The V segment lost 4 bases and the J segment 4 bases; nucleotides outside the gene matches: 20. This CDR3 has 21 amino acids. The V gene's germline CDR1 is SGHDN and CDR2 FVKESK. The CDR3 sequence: CASSREKTSGGLMGFYNEQFF. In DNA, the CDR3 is TGTGCCAGCAGCCGAGAAAAGACTAGCGGGGGCCTCATGGGGTTTTACAATGAGCAGTTCTTC. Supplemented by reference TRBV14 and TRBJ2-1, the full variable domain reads EAGVTQFPSHSVIEKGQTVTLRCDPISGHDNLYWYRRVMGKEIKFLLHFVKESKQDESGMPNNRFLAERTGGTYSTLKVQPAELEDSGVYFCASSREKTSGGLMGFYNEQFFGPGTRLTVL.

Here the CDR3 DNA reads TGCGCCAGCAGCCGGAACTACCTCACTAATGAAAAACTGTTTTTT. Translated: CASSRNYLTNEKLFF. J is TRBJ1-4 and V is TRBV4-3; D gene unclear. Trimming pared 4 bases from V and 2 bases from J, leaving 11 bases between. This CDR3 has 15 amino acids. Per germline, CDR1 LGHNA and CDR2 YSLEER.

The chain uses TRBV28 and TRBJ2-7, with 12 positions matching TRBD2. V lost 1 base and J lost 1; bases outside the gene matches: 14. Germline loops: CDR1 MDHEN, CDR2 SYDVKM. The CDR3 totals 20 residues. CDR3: CASSLSLAGLAGGRSYEQYF. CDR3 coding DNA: TGTGCCAGCAGTTTATCTCTCGCCGGGCTAGCGGGGGGGCGGTCCTACGAGCAGTACTTC.

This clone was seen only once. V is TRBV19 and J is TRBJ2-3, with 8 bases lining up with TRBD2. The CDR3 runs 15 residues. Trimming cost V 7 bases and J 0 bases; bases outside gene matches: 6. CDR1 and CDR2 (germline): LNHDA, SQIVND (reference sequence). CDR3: CASNREGTSTDTQYF. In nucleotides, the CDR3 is TGTGCCAGTAACCGGGAGGGCACTAGCACAGATACGCAGTATTTT. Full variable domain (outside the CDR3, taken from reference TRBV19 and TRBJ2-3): DGGITQSPKYLFRKEGQNVTLSCEQNLNHDAMYWYRQDPGQGLRLIYYSQIVNDFQKGDIAEGYSVSREKKESFPLTVTSAQKNPTAFYLCASNREGTSTDTQYFGPGTRLTVL.

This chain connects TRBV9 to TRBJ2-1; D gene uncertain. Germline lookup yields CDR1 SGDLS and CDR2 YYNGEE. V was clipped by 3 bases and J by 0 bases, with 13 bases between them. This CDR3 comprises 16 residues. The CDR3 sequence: CASSETPTGSYNEQFF. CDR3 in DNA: TGTGCCAGCAGCGAGACACCGACCGGCTCCTACAATGAGCAGTTCTTC.

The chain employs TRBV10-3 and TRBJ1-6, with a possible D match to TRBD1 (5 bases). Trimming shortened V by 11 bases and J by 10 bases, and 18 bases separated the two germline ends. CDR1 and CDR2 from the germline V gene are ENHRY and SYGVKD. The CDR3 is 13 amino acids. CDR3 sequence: CAVGRQGGSPLHF. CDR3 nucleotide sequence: TGTGCCGTCGGGCGGCAGGGCGGATCACCCCTCCACTTT.

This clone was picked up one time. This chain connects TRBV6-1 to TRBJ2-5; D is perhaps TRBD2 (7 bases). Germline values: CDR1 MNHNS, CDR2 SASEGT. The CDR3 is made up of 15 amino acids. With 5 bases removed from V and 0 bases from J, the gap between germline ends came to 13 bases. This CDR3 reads CASSLGGTNQETQYF. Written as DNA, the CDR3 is TGTGCCAGCAGTCTCGGGGGGACAAACCAAGAGACCCAGTACTTC.

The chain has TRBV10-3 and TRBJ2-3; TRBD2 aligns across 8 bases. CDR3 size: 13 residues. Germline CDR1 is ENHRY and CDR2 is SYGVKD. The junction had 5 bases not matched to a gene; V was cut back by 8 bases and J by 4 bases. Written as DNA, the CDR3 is TGTGCCATCGAGCGGGAGCCGGCAGATACGCAGTATTTT. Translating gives CAIEREPADTQYF.

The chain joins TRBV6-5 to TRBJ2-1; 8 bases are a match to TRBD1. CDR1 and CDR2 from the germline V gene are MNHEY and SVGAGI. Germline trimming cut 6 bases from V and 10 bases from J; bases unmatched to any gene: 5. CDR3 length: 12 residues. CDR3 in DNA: TGTGCCAGCAGGGGCGGGGACAGGGAGCAGTTCTTC. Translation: CASRGGDREQFF.

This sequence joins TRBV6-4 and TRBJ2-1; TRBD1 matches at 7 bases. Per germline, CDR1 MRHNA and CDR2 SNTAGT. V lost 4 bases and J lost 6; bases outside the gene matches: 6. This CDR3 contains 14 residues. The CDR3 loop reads CASSATGTSNEQFF. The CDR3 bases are TGTGCCAGCAGTGCGACAGGGACCTCCAATGAGCAGTTCTTC.

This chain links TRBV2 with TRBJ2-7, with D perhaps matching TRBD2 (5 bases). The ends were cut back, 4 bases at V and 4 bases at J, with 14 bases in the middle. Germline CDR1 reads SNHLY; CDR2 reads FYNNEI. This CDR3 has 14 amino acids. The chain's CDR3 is CASSVSSSRYEQYF. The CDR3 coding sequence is TGTGCCAGCAGTGTCTCTAGCTCTCGGTACGAGCAGTACTTC.

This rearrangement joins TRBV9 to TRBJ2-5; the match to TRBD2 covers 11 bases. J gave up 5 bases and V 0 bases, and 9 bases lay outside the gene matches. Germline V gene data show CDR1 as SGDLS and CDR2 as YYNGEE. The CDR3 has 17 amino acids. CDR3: CASSVADLAGGHETQYF. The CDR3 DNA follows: TGTGCCAGCAGCGTAGCTGATCTAGCGGGAGGACACGAGACCCAGTACTTC.

CDR3 bases: TGCGCCAGCAGCCAAGTGGGGGGAATTCAATCACCCCTCCACTTT. It translates to CASSQVGGIQSPLHF. This sequence joins TRBV4-1 and TRBJ1-6; possibly TRBD1 for D (5 bases). The germline CDR1 and CDR2 sequences are MGHRA and YSYEKL. Trimming left V 1 base short and J 10 bases short, with 14 bases between. This CDR3 is built from 15 residues.

The CDR3 sequence is CASSRLSLSTGTYEQYF. In DNA, the CDR3 is TGCGCCAGCAGCCGATTATCGCTGAGTACGGGGACATACGAGCAGTACTTC. The V gene is TRBV5-1, the J gene TRBJ2-7; a possible D gene is TRBD1 (6 bases). The V and J ends lost 4 bases and 4 bases respectively, with 24 bases between them. Looked up from germline, CDR1 is SGHRS and CDR2 is YFSETQ. This CDR3 has 17 residues.

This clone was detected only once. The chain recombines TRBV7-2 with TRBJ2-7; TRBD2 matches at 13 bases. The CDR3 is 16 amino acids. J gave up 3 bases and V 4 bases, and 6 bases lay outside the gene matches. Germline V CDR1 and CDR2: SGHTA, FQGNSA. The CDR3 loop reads CASSSRLAGGVYEQYF. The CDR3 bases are TGTGCCAGCAGCTCCCGACTAGCGGGGGGCGTCTACGAGCAGTACTTC. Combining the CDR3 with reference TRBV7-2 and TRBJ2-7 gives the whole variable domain GAGVSQSPSNKVTEKGKDVELRCDPISGHTALYWYRQSLGQGLEFLIYFQGNSAPDKSGLPSDRFSAERTGGSVSTLTIQRTQQEDSAVYLCASSSRLAGGVYEQYFGPGTRLTVT.

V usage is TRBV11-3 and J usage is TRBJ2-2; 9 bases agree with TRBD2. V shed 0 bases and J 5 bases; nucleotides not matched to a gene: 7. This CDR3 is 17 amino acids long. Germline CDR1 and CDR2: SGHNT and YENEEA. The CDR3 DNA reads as TGTGCCAGCAGCTTAGATCCGGGACTAGCTTATACCGGGGAGCTGTTTTTT. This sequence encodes CASSLDPGLAYTGELFF.

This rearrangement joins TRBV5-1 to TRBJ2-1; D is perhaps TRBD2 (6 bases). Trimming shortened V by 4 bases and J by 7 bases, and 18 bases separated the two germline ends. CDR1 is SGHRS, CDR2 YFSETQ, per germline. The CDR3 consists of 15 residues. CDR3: CASSPGTHIGNEQFF. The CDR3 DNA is TGCGCCAGCAGCCCCGGGACTCATATCGGGAATGAGCAGTTCTTC.

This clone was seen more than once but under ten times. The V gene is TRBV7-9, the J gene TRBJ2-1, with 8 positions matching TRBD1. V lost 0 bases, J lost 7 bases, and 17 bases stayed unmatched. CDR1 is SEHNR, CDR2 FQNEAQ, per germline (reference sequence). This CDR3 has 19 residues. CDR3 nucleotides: TGTGCCAGCAGCTTAGCCCCAGGGGGAGACAGGGGTTGGTTGAATGAGCAGTTCTTC. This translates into CASSLAPGGDRGWLNEQFF.

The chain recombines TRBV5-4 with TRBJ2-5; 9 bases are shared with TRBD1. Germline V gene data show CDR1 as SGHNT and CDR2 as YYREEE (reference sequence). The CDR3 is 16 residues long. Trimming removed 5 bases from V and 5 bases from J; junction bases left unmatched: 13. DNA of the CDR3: TGTGCCAGCAGTTGGGGAGGGACAGGGTCCGGGGAGACCCAGTACTTC. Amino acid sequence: CASSWGGTGSGETQYF.

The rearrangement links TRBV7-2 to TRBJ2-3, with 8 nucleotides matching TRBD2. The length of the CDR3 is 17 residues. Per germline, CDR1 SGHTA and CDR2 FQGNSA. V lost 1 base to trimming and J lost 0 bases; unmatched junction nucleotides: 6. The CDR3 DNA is TGTGCCAGCAGCTTAGTCGGGGGGGCGGGCAGCACAGATACGCAGTATTTT. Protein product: CASSLVGGAGSTDTQYF.

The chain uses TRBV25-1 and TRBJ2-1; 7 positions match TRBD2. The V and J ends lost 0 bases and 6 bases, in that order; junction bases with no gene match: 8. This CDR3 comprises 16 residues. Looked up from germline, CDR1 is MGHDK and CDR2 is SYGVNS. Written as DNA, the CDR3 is TGTGCCAGCAGTGAATATGGGACTACGTACATCAATGAGCAGTTCTTC. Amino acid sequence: CASSEYGTTYINEQFF.

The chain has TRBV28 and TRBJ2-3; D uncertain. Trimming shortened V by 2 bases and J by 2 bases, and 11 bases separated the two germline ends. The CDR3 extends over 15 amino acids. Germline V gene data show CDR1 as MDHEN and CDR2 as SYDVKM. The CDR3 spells CASSLPGSATDTQYF. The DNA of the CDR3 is TGTGCCAGCAGTTTACCGGGTTCAGCCACAGATACGCAGTATTTT.

CDR3 amino acids: CASSLVWTSGGSSYNEQFF. The CDR3 DNA follows: TGTGCCAGCAGCTTAGTCTGGACTAGCGGGGGGAGCTCCTACAATGAGCAGTTCTTC. The chain uses TRBV11-2 and TRBJ2-1; TRBD2 matches 14 bases. CDR1 is SGHAT and CDR2 is FQNNGV in the germline V gene. This CDR3 contains 19 residues. With V trimmed by 1 base and J by 0 bases, 5 bases remained unmatched.

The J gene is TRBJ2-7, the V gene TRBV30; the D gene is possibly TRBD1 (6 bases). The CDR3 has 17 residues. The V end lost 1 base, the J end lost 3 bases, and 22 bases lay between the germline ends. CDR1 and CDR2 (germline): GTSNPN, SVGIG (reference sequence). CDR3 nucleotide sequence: TGTGCCTGGAGTGCTGCCCGGCAAGGACAGAAGAACTACGAGCAGTACTTC. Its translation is CAWSAARQGQKNYEQYF.

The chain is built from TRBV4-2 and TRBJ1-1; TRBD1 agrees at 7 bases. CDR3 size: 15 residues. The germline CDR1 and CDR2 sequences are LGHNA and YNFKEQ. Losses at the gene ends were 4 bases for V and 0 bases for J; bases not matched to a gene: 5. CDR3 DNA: TGTGCCAGCAGCCGAGAACAGGGGATGAACACTGAAGCTTTCTTT. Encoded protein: CASSREQGMNTEAFF.

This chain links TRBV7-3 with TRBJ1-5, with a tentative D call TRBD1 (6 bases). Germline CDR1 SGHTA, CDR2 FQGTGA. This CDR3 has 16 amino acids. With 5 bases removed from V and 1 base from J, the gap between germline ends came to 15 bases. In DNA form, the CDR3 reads TGTGCCAGCAGCCTACGAGGACAGCCCAGCAATCAGCCCCAGCATTTT. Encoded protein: CASSLRGQPSNQPQHF.